This TCR beta chain was identified in a study of blood T cell repertoires in COVID-19. Study summary: The samples span acute and convalescent COVID-19 from the United States, Italy and Spain.

The ends were cut back, 1 base at V and 6 bases at J, with 22 bases in the middle. Per germline, CDR1 MGHRA and CDR2 YSYEKL. The CDR3 consists of 17 residues. In the original processing: From reference gene primer amplification, estimates of nucleated cell counts were derived. Clones were read by immunoSEQ multiplex PCR, and TCRdb kept only the in-frame ones, dropping some. From that table come the V and J calls and clone size; the DNA was used to work out D and trimming. The sample lists around 300,000 clones, 75% to 90% occurring once. The gene calls are TRBV4-1 and TRBJ2-7, with D possibly TRBD2 on 5 matching bases. The receptor comes from a man aged 18 to 30 with active or convalescent COVID-19. Sequenced: peripheral blood. The CDR3: CASSQGPGPSERVEQYF. Written as DNA, the CDR3 is TGCGCCAGCAGCCAAGGGCCAGGTCCCTCTGAGAGGGTCGAGCAGTACTTC.